This is a list of T cell receptor beta chains from one sample in a study of blood T cell repertoires in COVID-19. The repertoire was sequenced with immunoSEQ multiplex PCR; TCRdb's copy has only in-frame clones and lacks some. The sample gives approximately 24,000 clones, approximately 92% of which show up once; 2.1% is in the top ten. Sequenced: peripheral blood. The receptors derive from a human donor in a cohort sampled during active COVID-19. The CDR3 runs from the conserved cysteine through the conserved F or W. A D gene is named only where the DNA matches it firmly. Expanded clones get a size class; other rows say once, few or many, or leave the size out.

V: TRBV27; J: TRBJ2-7; size: -; D: TRBD1; CDR3: CASSPGTGSSEQYF; DNA: TGTGCCAGCAGCCCTGGGACAGGAAGTAGCGAGCAGTACTTC
V: TRBV5-1; J: TRBJ2-1; size: -; D: TRBD2; CDR3: CASSPSLAGSNEQFF; DNA: TGCGCCAGCAGCCCGTCACTAGCGGGAAGTAATGAGCAGTTCTTC
V: TRBV7-9; J: TRBJ2-3; size: -; D: -; CDR3: CASSGTLFTDTQYF; DNA: TGTGCCAGCAGCGGGACACTTTTCACAGATACGCAGTATTTT
V: TRBV5-1; J: TRBJ2-2; size: -; D: -; CDR3: CASSGTGTLNTGELFF; DNA: TGCGCCAGCAGCGGTACCGGGACACTGAACACCGGGGAGCTGTTTTTT
V: TRBV5-4; J: TRBJ1-2; size: -; D: -; CDR3: CASSPRSDYYGYTF; DNA: TGTGCCAGCAGCCCCCGCTCAGACTACTATGGCTACACCTTC
V: TRBV5-1; J: TRBJ1-2; size: -; D: TRBD1; CDR3: CASSSSGQGSGGYTF; DNA: TGCGCCAGCAGCTCCTCGGGACAGGGTTCCGGTGGCTACACCTTC
V: TRBV5-6; J: TRBJ1-1; size: -; D: -; CDR3: CASSDSRGRNTEAFF; DNA: TGTGCCAGCAGCGATAGCAGGGGCCGGAACACTGAAGCTTTCTTT
V: TRBV30; J: TRBJ2-1; size: -; D: -; CDR3: CAWMISKRPYNEQFF; DNA: TGTGCCTGGATGATCTCTAAGCGGCCCTACAATGAGCAGTTCTTC
V: TRBV2; J: TRBJ1-3; size: -; D: -; CDR3: CASTGLSGNTIYF; DNA: TGTGCCAGCACAGGTCTCTCTGGAAACACCATATATTTT
V: TRBV5-1; J: TRBJ1-1; size: -; D: TRBD1; CDR3: CASSQRTGMNTEAFF; DNA: TGCGCCAGCAGCCAGAGGACAGGGATGAACACTGAAGCTTTCTTT
V: TRBV18; J: TRBJ1-3; size: -; D: -; CDR3: CASSPTTVKTGNTIYF; DNA: TGTGCCAGCTCACCAACGACAGTTAAAACCGGAAACACCATATATTTT
V: TRBV2; J: TRBJ2-7; size: -; D: -; CDR3: CASSTDSYEQYF; DNA: TGTGCCAGCAGCACGGACTCATACGAGCAGTACTTC
V: TRBV7-8; J: TRBJ2-1; size: -; D: -; CDR3: CASSEQVLGYGQFF; DNA: TGTGCCAGCAGCGAACAGGTCCTTGGCTATGGGCAGTTCTTC
V: TRBV29-1; J: TRBJ2-3; size: -; D: TRBD2; CDR3: CSVANLAGGPSTDTQYF; DNA: TGCAGCGTTGCTAACCTAGCGGGAGGGCCTTCCACAGATACGCAGTATTTT
V: TRBV6-6; J: TRBJ1-5; size: once; D: -; CDR3: CASSNSGVSNQPQHF; DNA: TGTGCCAGCAGTAATTCAGGGGTTAGCAATCAGCCCCAGCATTTT
V: TRBV4-1; J: TRBJ2-3; size: -; D: TRBD2; CDR3: CASSQDTASGDTQYF; DNA: TGCGCCAGCAGCCAAGATACAGCTAGCGGAGATACGCAGTATTTT